A selection of T cell receptor beta chains follows, all from one sample in a study of Ad26.COV2.S vaccination and SARS-CoV-2 variants. TCRdb's table, derived via immunoSEQ multiplex PCR, lists solely in-frame clones and lacks some. Of fewer than 500,000 clones in the sample, roughly 90% are singletons; the top ten hold 9% to 15%. Sample: peripheral blood, taken in a trial of Ad26.COV2.S vaccine versus placebo. These receptors were collected from a person between 18 and 59 years old who received the Ad26.COV2.S COVID-19 vaccine or a placebo. Both conserved end residues are part of each CDR3. D genes are given only for firm matches. Size values are once, few and many counts, or a class for expanded clones, and some rows have none.

>TRBD2|15|TRBV27|TRBJ2-7|.
TGTGCCAGCAGTAAACTAGCGGGAGTATCCTACGAGCAGTACTTC
CASSKLAGVSYEQYF
>.|13|TRBV6-5|TRBJ1-1|few
TGTGCCAGCAGTTACTCGAGTGGGGGGGAAGCTTTCTTT
CASSYSSGGEAFF
>TRBD2|14|TRBV7-3|TRBJ2-3|.
TGTGCCAGCAGCTTACGCGGGAGAACAGATACGCAGTATTTT
CASSLRGRTDTQYF
>TRBD1|16|TRBV28|TRBJ1-5|once
TGTGCCAGCAGTTTAACCGGGACAGATAGCAATCAGCCCCAGCATTTT
CASSLTGTDSNQPQHF
>.|13|TRBV6-6|TRBJ2-7|.
TGTGCCAGCAGTTACGGGTCAGACTACGAGCAGTACTTC
CASSYGSDYEQYF
>.|16|TRBV5-1|TRBJ2-1|.
TGCGCCAGCAGCTTGGGCGGGGCCACCTCCTACAATGAGCAGTTCTTC
CASSLGGATSYNEQFF
>.|14|TRBV9|TRBJ1-4|.
TGTGCCAGCAGCGTAGCCGGAGGGGCTGAAAAACTGTTTTTT
CASSVAGGAEKLFF
>.|14|TRBV10-3|TRBJ2-7|.
TGTGCCATCAGTGACTCTCTCCGGTCCTACGAGCAGTACTTC
CAISDSLRSYEQYF
>.|15|TRBV2|TRBJ2-2|.
TGTGCCAGCAGTGAAGCCGCCTTTTTTACCGGGGAGCTGTTTTTT
CASSEAAFFTGELFF
>.|11|TRBV27|TRBJ2-5|.
TGTGCCAGCGGCAGAAGAGAGACCCAGTACTTC
CASGRRETQYF
>TRBD2|17|TRBV5-1|TRBJ2-2|few
TGCGCCAGCAGCTTGGCCTGGTCGGGAGGAGGCACCGGGGAGCTGTTTTTT
CASSLAWSGGGTGELFF
>.|13|TRBV19|TRBJ2-4|.
TGTGCCAGTAGTGGTCTGGGGATCAACATTCAGTACTTC
CASSGLGINIQYF
>TRBD2|15|TRBV7-9|TRBJ2-1|few
TGTGCCAGCAGCTTCGGACTAGCGGGAGACAATGAGCAGTTCTTC
CASSFGLAGDNEQFF
>.|13|TRBV2|TRBJ1-2|.
TGTGCCAGCACATGGGGGGACGGATATGGCTACACCTTC
CASTWGDGYGYTF
>TRBD1|14|TRBV28|TRBJ1-1|.
TGTGCCAGCAGCTTAGACAGGGGAGACACTGAAGCTTTCTTT
CASSLDRGDTEAFF
>.|12|TRBV7-9|TRBJ1-5|.
TGTGCCAGCAGCTTAGCCCCTCAGCCCCAGCATTTT
CASSLAPQPQHF
>TRBD1|15|TRBV7-7|TRBJ2-5|.
TGTGCCAGCAGCTCATACAGGGGGAGTGGAGAGACCCAGTACTTC
CASSSYRGSGETQYF
>.|14|TRBV7-3|TRBJ2-2|.
TGTGCCAGCAGCACAGGACAGAACACCGGGGAGCTGTTTTTT
CASSTGQNTGELFF
>.|16|TRBV6-5|TRBJ2-3|.
TGTGCCAGCAGTTACACTCAGGGGGGAAGCACAGATACGCAGTATTTT
CASSYTQGGSTDTQYF
>TRBD2|14|TRBV18|TRBJ2-1|once
TGTGCCAGCTCATTAATAGCGGGAGGCGGAGAGCAGTTCTTC
CASSLIAGGGEQFF
>.|16|TRBV5-1|TRBJ2-1|.
TGCGCCAGCAGCTTGTCCCGGGACTGGCGGCCCAATGAGCAGTTCTTC
CASSLSRDWRPNEQFF
>.|16|TRBV5-4|TRBJ2-3|few
TGTGCCAGCAGCCCCAGTAGCGGTCGACGCACAGATACGCAGTATTTT
CASSPSSGRRTDTQYF